Following are 11 T cell receptor beta chains from one sample sequenced in a study of blood T cell repertoires in COVID-19. Assay used: immunoSEQ multiplex PCR; TCRdb lists only in-frame clones, some missing. This sample has some 200,000 clones, with roughly 82% found just once. The sequenced material came from PBMCs or T cells enriched from blood (not recorded which). The receptors here all came from a man aged 40-49 years who had recovered from COVID-19.

The V gene is TRBV13, the J gene TRBJ1-1; D might be TRBD1 (6 bases). Germline V gene data show CDR1 as PRHDT and CDR2 as FYEKMQ (reference sequence). This CDR3 region has 16 residues. Trimming removed 5 bases at V and 8 bases at J, with 24 bases between. In nucleotides, the CDR3 is TGTGCCAGCAGCCCGACCCTTGTGGGGGCGTTGGTAGAAGCTTTCTTT. Translation gives CASSPTLVGALVEAFF.

The chain employs TRBV7-2 and TRBJ2-3; D gene unclear. The V and J ends lost 0 bases and 0 bases respectively, with 4 bases between them. Germline assignment: CDR1 SGHTA and CDR2 FQGNSA. The CDR3 sequence is 14 residues long. In nucleotides, the CDR3 is TGTGCCAGCAGCTTAGCCATTAGCACAGATACGCAGTATTTT. Protein: CASSLAISTDTQYF.

The chain combines TRBV11-2 with TRBJ2-3; TRBD1 aligns across 9 bases. This CDR3 has 15 residues. The germline gives CDR1 SGHAT, CDR2 FQNNGV. The J segment lost 3 bases and the V segment lost 5 bases, leaving 6 bases of the junction unmatched. For the CDR3, the DNA is TGTGCCAGCAGCCGGACAGGGGATGTTACAGATACGCAGTATTTT. Its translation: CASSRTGDVTDTQYF.

The chain links TRBV7-8 to TRBJ2-1; TRBD2 might be the D (6 bases). The CDR3 has 15 residues. Germline V gene data show CDR1 as SGHVS and CDR2 as FQNEAQ. The germline V and J ends were trimmed by 6 bases and 6 bases, with 18 bases remaining between them. The chain's CDR3 is CASRPHRERGNEQFF. CDR3 nucleotide sequence: TGTGCCAGCAGACCACACCGGGAGCGAGGCAATGAGCAGTTCTTC.

The chain combines TRBV30 with TRBJ1-6; 12 positions match TRBD1. Germline-derived CDR1 and CDR2 are GTSNPN and SVGIG (reference sequence). J gave up 9 bases and V 7 bases, and 7 bases lay outside the gene matches. The CDR3 loop spans 14 amino acids. CDR3 DNA sequence: TGTGCCTACGAACCGGGACAGGGGGCTTCACCCCTCCACTTT. Translating gives CAYEPGQGASPLHF.

The J gene is TRBJ2-2, the V gene TRBV7-2, with 9 bases that match TRBD2. CDR1 is SGHTA, CDR2 FQGNSA, per germline. Trimming took 5 bases from V and 6 from J; bases not matched to a gene: 7. CDR3 length: 15 amino acids. The CDR3 sequence: CASSTGTSWPGELFF. Written as DNA, the CDR3 is TGTGCCAGCAGCACAGGGACTAGCTGGCCCGGGGAGCTGTTTTTT.

The rearrangement links TRBV19 to TRBJ2-1, with TRBD2 identical over 7 bases. The ends lost 3 bases at V and 6 bases at J; junction bases unmatched: 8. Germline assignment: CDR1 LNHDA and CDR2 SQIVND (reference sequence). This CDR3 has 15 residues. In DNA, the CDR3 is TGTGCCAGTAGTATCCAATTACTAGCGATCAATGAGCAGTTCTTC. Translation gives CASSIQLLAINEQFF.

This clone occurred once. The chain employs TRBV4-3 and TRBJ1-1, with 7 bases matching TRBD1. This CDR3 is built from 16 residues. Losses at the gene ends were 0 bases for V and 3 bases for J; bases not matched to a gene: 7. Germline lookup yields CDR1 LGHNA and CDR2 YSLEER. As DNA, the CDR3 is TGCGCCAGCAGCCAAGACCCCCGACAGGGATACACTGAAGCTTTCTTT. This codes for CASSQDPRQGYTEAFF.

The chain joins TRBV28 to TRBJ1-1; D is ambiguous. The V gene lost 2 bases and the J gene lost 4 bases, with 8 bases spanning the gap. The CDR3 has 13 amino acids. Germline-derived CDR1 and CDR2 are MDHEN and SYDVKM. In DNA, the CDR3 is TGTGCCAGCAGTTTAGGGGAGGTCACTGAAGCTTTCTTT. Its translation: CASSLGEVTEAFF.

V gene TRBV30 combines with J gene TRBJ1-2; possible D gene TRBD1, 6 bases. This CDR3 has 13 amino acids. V was trimmed by 4 bases and J by 3 bases, leaving 12 bases between them. Per the germline V gene, CDR1 is GTSNPN and CDR2 is SVGIG (reference sequence). The DNA for the CDR3 is TGTGCCTGGAATAACAGGGTTGACTATGGCTACACCTTC. It codes for CAWNNRVDYGYTF.

The sample holds one count of this clone. The gene calls are TRBV7-8 and TRBJ2-1, with D possibly matching TRBD1 (6 bases). This CDR3 spans 14 amino acids. Germline values: CDR1 SGHVS, CDR2 FQNEAQ. V lost 1 base, J lost 6 bases, and 10 bases lay in between. CDR3 protein: CASSLVTGFNEQFF. In DNA form, the CDR3 reads TGTGCCAGCAGCTTAGTCACAGGGTTCAATGAGCAGTTCTTC.